One TCR beta chain is described in this entry. The antigen remains unidentified. The ends were cut back, 8 bases at V and 1 base at J, with 12 bases in the middle. From germline, CDR1 is MDHEN and CDR2 SYDVKM. The CDR3 is 14 residues long. The data derive from a study of human T cells and chemical hapten exposure. TCRdb analysed the RACE reads with MiXCR anew, one entry per CDR3 protein. Of 340,000 or so distinct CDR3 sequences in the sample, around 7% were seen once. Broader study findings: The number of TCRs above 1 in 1000 frequency did not change after DPC sensitization.

Time point meaning: patch test 1, 2 weeks after DPC sensitization. Documented treatment: therapeutic diphenylcyclopropenone sensitization with weekly scalp DPC. Blood sampling preceded each patch test application. This sample comprised whole blood, obtained in connection with sensitization to the hapten diphenylcyclopropenone (DPC). This clonotype originated in a woman between 18 and 30 years old with alopecia areata. Some clones in this sample may be carry-over from other donors' samples. The chain uses TRBV28 and TRBJ1-5; D uncertain. The CDR3 DNA follows: TGTGCCAGCTGCGAGGGAACGAGCAATCAGCCCCAGCATTTT. Its protein is CASCEGTSNQPQHF.